This T cell receptor beta chain stems from a study of type 1 and type 2 diabetes patients. Study-level results: Age and gender were not matched between study groups.

V was clipped by 8 bases and J by 5 bases; unmatched bases: 6. This CDR3 region has 13 residues. The germline CDR1 and CDR2 sequences are WNHNN and SYGVQD (reference sequence). This clonotype was detected many times. As yet, its antigen is unknown. PCR was run on genomic DNA. Amplification of the beta chain CDR3 used 30 forward and 13 reverse multiplex primers. TCRdb re-analysed the multiplex PCR reads in MiXCR, keeping a single row per CDR3 protein. The profile shows fewer than 350,000 distinct CDR3 sequences, 40% to 50% of them singletons. Sequencing input: peripheral blood mononuclear cells (PBMCs). The chain couples TRBV10-1 to TRBJ2-7, with TRBD1 matching over 10 bases. This receptor was obtained from a man aged 18 to 30 with type 2 diabetes. The CDR3 protein is CASSRDRGHEQYF. The CDR3 region has the DNA TGCGCCAGCTCCCGGGACAGGGGCCACGAGCAGTACTTC.